Here is one T cell receptor beta chain with its context. Clinical history as reported by participants underpinned cohort assignment. Profiled with immunoSEQ multiplex PCR; TCRdb holds only in-frame clones, not every one. The table lists fewer than 200,000 clones, more than 85% of them singletons. The data belong to a study of blood T cell repertoires in COVID-19. Study-wide context: Before being deemed recovered, Cohort 3 donors had two negative PCRs, clearance, or symptom resolution.

The CDR3 runs 13 residues. V was clipped by 10 bases and J by 7 bases, with 14 bases between them. Germline CDR1 is MNHEY and CDR2 is SMNVEV (reference sequence). Sequenced: PBMCs or T cells enriched from blood (not recorded which). The chain carries TRBV27 and TRBJ1-6; D not certain. This TCR derives from a woman aged 40 to 55 in a cohort exposed to, infected with or recovered from COVID-19 (not recorded which). CDR3 bases: TGTGCCACTAGAGGGCGGCTAAATTCACCCCTCCACTTT. It is translated as CATRGRLNSPLHF.